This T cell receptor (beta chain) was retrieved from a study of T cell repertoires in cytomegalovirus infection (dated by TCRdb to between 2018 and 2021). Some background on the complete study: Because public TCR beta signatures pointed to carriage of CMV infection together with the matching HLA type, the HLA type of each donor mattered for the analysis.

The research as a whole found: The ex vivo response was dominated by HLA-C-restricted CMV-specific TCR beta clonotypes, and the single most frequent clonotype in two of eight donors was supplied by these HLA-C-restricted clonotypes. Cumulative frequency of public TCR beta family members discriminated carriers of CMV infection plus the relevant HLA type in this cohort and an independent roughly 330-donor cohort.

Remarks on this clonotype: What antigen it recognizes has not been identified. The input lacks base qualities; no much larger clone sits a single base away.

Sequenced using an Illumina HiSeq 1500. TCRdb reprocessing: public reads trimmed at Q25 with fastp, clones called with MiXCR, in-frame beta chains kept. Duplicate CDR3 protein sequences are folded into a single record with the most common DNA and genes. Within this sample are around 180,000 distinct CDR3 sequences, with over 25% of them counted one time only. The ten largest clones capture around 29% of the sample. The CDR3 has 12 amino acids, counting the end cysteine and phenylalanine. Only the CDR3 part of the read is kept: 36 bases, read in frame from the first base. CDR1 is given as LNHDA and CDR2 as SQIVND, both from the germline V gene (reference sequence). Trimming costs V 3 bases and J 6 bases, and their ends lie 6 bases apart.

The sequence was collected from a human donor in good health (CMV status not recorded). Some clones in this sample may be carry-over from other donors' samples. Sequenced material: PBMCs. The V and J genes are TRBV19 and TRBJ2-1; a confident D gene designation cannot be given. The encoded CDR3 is CASSMGSNEQFF. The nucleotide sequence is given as TGTGCCAGTAGTATGGGCAGCAATGAGCAGTTCTTC. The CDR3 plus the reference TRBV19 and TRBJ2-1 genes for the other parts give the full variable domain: DGGITQSPKYLFRKEGQNVTLSCEQNLNHDAMYWYRQDPGQGLRLIYYSQIVNDFQKGDIAEGYSVSREKKESFPLTVTSAQKNPTAFYLCASSMGSNEQFFGPGTRLTVL.